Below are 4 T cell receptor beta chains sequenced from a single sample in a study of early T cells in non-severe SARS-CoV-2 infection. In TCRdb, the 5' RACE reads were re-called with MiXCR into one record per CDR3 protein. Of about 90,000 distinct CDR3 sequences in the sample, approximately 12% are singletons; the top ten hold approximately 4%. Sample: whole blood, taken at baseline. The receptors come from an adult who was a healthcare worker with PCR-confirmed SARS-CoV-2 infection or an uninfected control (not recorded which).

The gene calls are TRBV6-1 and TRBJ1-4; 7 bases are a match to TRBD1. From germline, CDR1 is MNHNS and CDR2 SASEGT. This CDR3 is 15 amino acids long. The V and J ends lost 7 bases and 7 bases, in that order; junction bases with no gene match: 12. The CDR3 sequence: CASTEPVGQAEKLFF. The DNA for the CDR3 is TGTGCCAGCACCGAACCCGTAGGACAGGCTGAAAAACTGTTTTTT.

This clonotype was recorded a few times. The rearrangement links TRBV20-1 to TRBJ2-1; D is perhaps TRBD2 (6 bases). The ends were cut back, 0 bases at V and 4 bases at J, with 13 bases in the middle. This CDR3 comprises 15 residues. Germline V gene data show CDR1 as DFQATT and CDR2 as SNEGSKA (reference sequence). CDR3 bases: TGCAGTGCTAGAGATAGTCTAGCGAGTTACAATGAGCAGTTCTTC. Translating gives CSARDSLASYNEQFF.

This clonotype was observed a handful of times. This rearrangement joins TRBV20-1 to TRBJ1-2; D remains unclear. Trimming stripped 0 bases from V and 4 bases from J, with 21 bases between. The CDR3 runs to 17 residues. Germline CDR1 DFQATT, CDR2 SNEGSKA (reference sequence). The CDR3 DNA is TGCAGTGCTAGAGACTGGGGTTTAGCCGGCTCGGGCTATGGCTACACCTTC. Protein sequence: CSARDWGLAGSGYGYTF.

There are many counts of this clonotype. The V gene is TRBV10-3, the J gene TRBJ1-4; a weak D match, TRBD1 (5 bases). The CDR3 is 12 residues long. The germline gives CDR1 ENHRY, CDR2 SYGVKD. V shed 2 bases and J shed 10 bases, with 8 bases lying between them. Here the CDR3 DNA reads TGTGCCATCAGTGAGACAGGTGGAAAACTGTTTTTT. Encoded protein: CAISETGGKLFF.